The 25 T cell receptor beta chains in this list originate from one sample, sequenced in a study of regulatory T cells in long-lasting Graves disease. As for time point: persistent/refractory GD, antithyroid drugs over 5 years with positive TRAb. PBMC RNA served as the TCR library source. Combining iRepertoire HTBI primers with Arm-PCR of CDR3 regions, the authors built TCR beta libraries. TCRdb re-called the multiplex PCR reads through MiXCR, storing one row per CDR3 protein. Counted here are fewer than 400,000 distinct CDR3 sequences, 20% to 25% occurring once; the ten biggest clones make up around 20%. Sequenced here: peripheral blood mononuclear cells (PBMCs), sampled when the disease was refractory, from a patient treated with antithyroid drugs. Receptors were obtained from a female donor with Graves disease.

As concerns this clonotype: The CDR3 does not end in the conserved phenylalanine or tryptophan, so this is likely a read error. The rearrangement joins TRBV5-4 to TRBJ1-6; 10 nucleotides line up with TRBD1. After removal of 6 bases from V and 7 bases from J, the junction contained 16 bases not matched to a gene. This CDR3 comprises 18 residues. Germline assignment: CDR1 SGHNT and CDR2 YYREEE (reference sequence). CDR3 region: CASTRTGGRFSGNSPLHV. CDR3 sequence (DNA): TGTGCCAGCACCCGGACAGGGGGAAGGTTCTCGGGGAATTCACCCCTCCACGTT.

This clonotype showed up many times. This chain joins TRBV20-1 and TRBJ2-5; D is unresolved. The CDR3 covers 12 residues. V was shortened by 2 bases and J by 3 bases, with 7 bases between the two germline ends. Looked up from germline, CDR1 is DFQATT and CDR2 is SNEGSKA (reference sequence). CDR3: CSARHPEETQYF. CDR3 sequence (DNA): TGCAGTGCTAGACATCCAGAAGAGACCCAGTACTTC.

This clonotype was recorded many times. V usage is TRBV11-2 and J usage is TRBJ2-6; maybe TRBD2 (5 bases). The ends were cut back, 4 bases at V and 0 bases at J, with 7 bases in the middle. The CDR3 covers 15 residues. Germline V gives CDR1 SGHAT, CDR2 FQNNGV. CDR3 in DNA: TGTGCCAGCAGCTACGGGAACTCTGGGGCCAACGTCCTGACTTTC. As protein: CASSYGNSGANVLTF.

This clonotype was seen only a few times. Here the CDR3 DNA reads TGTGCCAGCAGCCCAAGAGGCCCAGACACTGAAGCTTTCTTT. Encoded protein: CASSPRGPDTEAFF. This sequence joins TRBV7-9 and TRBJ1-1; D remains ambiguous. Trimming shortened V by 5 bases and J by 3 bases, and 13 bases separated the two germline ends. This CDR3 spans 14 amino acids. In germline, CDR1 is SEHNR, CDR2 FQNEAQ (reference sequence).

The chain carries TRBV9 and TRBJ1-2, with TRBD1 matching 9 bases. Germline CDR1 and CDR2: SGDLS and YYNGEE. The J segment lost 1 base and the V segment lost 3 bases, leaving 1 base of the junction unmatched. This CDR3 contains 14 residues. DNA for the CDR3: TGTGCCAGCAGCGAGGACAGGGGTAACTATGGCTACACCTTC. Translated: CASSEDRGNYGYTF.

The CDR3 sequence is CASDSGVSYEQYF. The CDR3 region has the DNA TGCGCCAGCGACTCAGGGGTCTCCTACGAGCAGTACTTC. This chain connects TRBV10-2 to TRBJ2-7; D perhaps matches TRBD1 (6 bases). Trimming shortened V by 8 bases and J by 0 bases, and 11 bases separated the two germline ends. The CDR3 runs 13 residues. CDR1 and CDR2 (germline): WSHSY, SAAADI.

The table lists this clonotype with many counts. The CDR3 spells CAWNRNTEAFF. The CDR3 coding sequence is TGTGCCTGGAACAGGAACACTGAAGCTTTCTTT. This chain links TRBV30 with TRBJ1-1; D is unclear. The V gene lost 4 bases and the J gene lost 1 base, with 4 bases spanning the gap. Per germline, CDR1 GTSNPN and CDR2 SVGIG (reference sequence). This CDR3 has 11 amino acids.

Remarks on this clonotype: This CDR3 fails to terminate in the conserved phenylalanine or tryptophan, so it likely reflects a read error. The rearrangement uses TRBV4-2 and TRBJ2-5, with a tentative D call TRBD2 (6 bases). In germline, CDR1 is LGHNA, CDR2 YNFKEQ. The CDR3 spans 13 residues. Trimming removed 6 bases from V and 3 bases from J, with 11 bases in between. CDR3 nucleotides: TGTGCCAGCAGTTGGGGGGAGAAAGAGACCCAGTACTCC. This sequence encodes CASSWGEKETQYS.

This clonotype has at least ten counts. The chain has TRBV11-2 and TRBJ2-5; no definite D call. This CDR3 contains 12 residues. V dropped 5 bases and J dropped 4 bases, with 8 bases sitting between them. Germline lookup yields CDR1 SGHAT and CDR2 FQNNGV. The CDR3 loop reads CASSQKGETQYF. In DNA form, the CDR3 reads TGTGCCAGCAGCCAGAAGGGAGAGACCCAGTACTTC.

The rearrangement uses TRBV3-1 and TRBJ2-2, with a tentative D call TRBD2 (6 bases). The CDR3 runs to 15 residues. Germline loops: CDR1 LGHDT, CDR2 YNNKEL (reference sequence). With 1 base removed from V and 3 bases from J, the gap between germline ends came to 9 bases. The CDR3 nucleotides are TGTGCCAGCAGCCAAGCGGGGGAGTACACCGGGGAGCTGTTTTTT. It codes for CASSQAGEYTGELFF.

Ten or more counts support this clonotype. V is TRBV6-1 and J is TRBJ2-5; D ambiguous. CDR1 and CDR2 from the germline V gene are MNHNS and SASEGT. The CDR3 spans 14 residues. Trimming left V 3 bases short and J 5 bases short, with 13 bases between. CDR3 residues: CASSDGWATETQYF. The CDR3 DNA is TGTGCCAGCAGTGATGGCTGGGCGACGGAGACCCAGTACTTC.

This clonotype was counted at least ten times. The CDR3 protein is CASSPGTIQETQYF. The DNA of the CDR3 is TGTGCCAGCTCCCCCGGGACGATCCAAGAGACCCAGTACTTC. The rearrangement links TRBV28 to TRBJ2-5, with D possibly being TRBD1 or TRBD2 (5 bases each). The CDR3 contains 14 residues. Per germline, CDR1 MDHEN and CDR2 SYDVKM. V lost 8 bases to trimming and J lost 1 base, with 14 bases between them.

The chain carries TRBV7-2 and TRBJ1-5; D unresolved. This CDR3 spans 14 amino acids. Germline assignment: CDR1 SGHTA and CDR2 FQGNSA. V was cut by 1 base and J by 7 bases, with 11 bases left in between. For the CDR3, the DNA is TGTGCCAGCAGCTTAGATGGAAGTTGGCAGCCCCAGCATTTT. Translating it yields CASSLDGSWQPQHF.

This rearrangement joins TRBV7-9 to TRBJ2-5; the D gene is possibly TRBD2 (6 bases). CDR3 length: 16 residues. Per the germline V gene, CDR1 is SEHNR and CDR2 is FQNEAQ (reference sequence). Between the trimmed V and J ends, which lost 5 bases and 0 bases, there was a span of 16 bases. DNA for the CDR3: TGTGCCAGCAGCCTAAGAGGGCGGGGAAACCAAGAGACCCAGTACTTC. This gives the protein CASSLRGRGNQETQYF.

In this sample, this clonotype turned up many times. The V call is TRBV2, the J call TRBJ2-7, with no clear D. Germline CDR1 and CDR2: SNHLY and FYNNEI. The CDR3 spans 12 residues. Trimming took 2 bases from V and 6 from J, leaving 8 bases between them. CDR3: CASSENGVEQYF. In DNA, the CDR3 is TGTGCCAGCAGTGAAAATGGGGTCGAGCAGTACTTC.

This clonotype was detected a few times. The junction departs from the called germline gene at one end, perhaps through a read error. The rearrangement joins TRBV7-2 to TRBJ2-2; D gene unclear. The CDR3 length is 14 residues. The germline V gene encodes CDR1 SGHTA and CDR2 FQGNSA. The CDR3 DNA reads TGTGCCAGCAGCTTCGACACTAACACCAGGGAGCTGTTTTTT. This codes for CASSFDTNTRELFF.

The sample holds many counts of this clonotype. The V gene is TRBV28, the J gene TRBJ1-2; the match to TRBD1 covers 7 bases. This CDR3 has 15 amino acids. Per germline, CDR1 MDHEN and CDR2 SYDVKM. The ends lost 10 bases at V and 5 bases at J; junction bases unmatched: 16. This chain's CDR3 is CATQALGQGVYGYTF. In nucleotides, the CDR3 is TGTGCCACCCAGGCTCTCGGTCAGGGGGTTTATGGCTACACCTTC.

This clonotype was detected only once. At one of its ends the junction is not consistent with the germline gene, which may arise from a read error. The rearrangement joins TRBV5-1 to TRBJ2-7; D remains ambiguous. Germline V gives CDR1 SGHRS, CDR2 YFSETQ. The length of the CDR3 is 14 residues. The CDR3 DNA reads as TGCGCCAGCAGCTTGGTTCTAGGGTCTCTCGAGCAGCACTTC. Translating gives CASSLVLGSLEQHF.

The chain has TRBV7-9 and TRBJ1-3, with D perhaps TRBD1 (6 bases). Between the trimmed V and J ends, which lost 8 bases and 0 bases, there was a span of 20 bases. This CDR3 has 17 amino acids. Germline CDR1 SEHNR, CDR2 FQNEAQ (reference sequence). The CDR3 DNA reads TGTGCCAGCTTGAGACAGGCTGGGTTGCTCTCTGGAAACACCATATATTTT. Residues: CASLRQAGLLSGNTIYF.

V usage is TRBV15 and J usage is TRBJ1-2, with D possibly being TRBD1 (5 bases). CDR1 and CDR2 (germline): LNHNV, YYDKDF (reference sequence). Trimming removed 5 bases at V and 3 bases at J, with 10 bases between. The CDR3 is 13 amino acids. The CDR3: CATSPGTYYGYTF. DNA for the CDR3: TGTGCCACCAGCCCCGGGACCTACTATGGCTACACCTTC.

This clonotype was seen many times. The rearrangement joins TRBV28 to TRBJ2-5; TRBD2 aligns across 7 bases. The CDR3 is made up of 15 amino acids. Looked up from germline, CDR1 is MDHEN and CDR2 is SYDVKM. Losses at the gene ends were 3 bases for V and 5 bases for J; bases not matched to a gene: 9. CDR3 bases: TGTGCCAGCAGTTTTTCGCGGGGGACGGGTGAGACCCAGTACTTC. Encoded protein: CASSFSRGTGETQYF.

The CDR3 region has the DNA TGTGCCAGTAGTATCCCGGACAGGTCGGGCTATGGCTACACCTTC. Translated, it gives CASSIPDRSGYGYTF. The V call is TRBV19, the J call TRBJ1-2, with TRBD1 identical over 7 bases. The V and J ends lost 3 bases and 4 bases, in that order; junction bases with no gene match: 8. The V gene's germline CDR1 is LNHDA and CDR2 SQIVND (reference sequence). The CDR3 consists of 15 residues.

This clonotype was detected ten times or more. This chain connects TRBV28 to TRBJ1-1; tentative D call: TRBD1 (5 bases). The CDR3 totals 14 residues. CDR1 MDHEN and CDR2 SYDVKM come from the germline V gene. V was trimmed by 4 bases and J by 7 bases, leaving 16 bases between them. CDR3 sequence reads: CASSYGAGIDEAFF. The CDR3 coding sequence is TGTGCCAGCAGTTATGGGGCAGGGATAGATGAAGCTTTCTTT.

This clonotype has more than one count but fewer than ten. The chain has TRBV5-6 and TRBJ2-5, with D perhaps matching TRBD1 (5 bases). The V and J ends lost 0 bases and 3 bases respectively, with 15 bases between them. This CDR3 region has 16 residues. Germline values: CDR1 SGHDT, CDR2 YYEEEE. CDR3 nucleotides: TGTGCCAGCAGCTTGGGTCAGGGAAAGATAGAAGAGACCCAGTACTTC. This encodes CASSLGQGKIEETQYF.

There are many counts of this clonotype. This rearrangement joins TRBV15 to TRBJ1-1; 8 bases are a match to TRBD1. V trimming: 7 bases; J trimming: 3 bases; junction bases outside the gene matches: 7. CDR3 length: 14 amino acids. Germline lookup yields CDR1 LNHNV and CDR2 YYDKDF (reference sequence). The CDR3 nucleotides read TGTGCCACCACTACACAGGGGGTATACACTGAAGCTTTCTTT. It yields the protein CATTTQGVYTEAFF.